This TCR beta chain was documented in a study of T-cell memory formation after mild COVID-19. Study summary: Clusters were largely donor specific.

This CDR3 has 11 amino acids. V was pared by 2 bases and J by 9 bases, with 5 bases between. Germline V gene data show CDR1 as SGHTA and CDR2 as FQGNSA. With constant-segment primers, 5'RACE yielded cDNA libraries of TCR alpha and TCR beta that carried sample barcodes and UMIs. TCRdb itself ran the 5' RACE reads through MiXCR, one entry per CDR3 protein. Among approximately 240,000 distinct CDR3 sequences listed, about 16% were seen once. The chain combines TRBV7-2 with TRBJ2-1; D remains ambiguous. The specimen sequenced was PBMCs or a T cell subset sorted from them (not recorded which). The TCR comes from a man between 18 and 29 years old who had mild COVID-19 (a few samples of this study predate the infection). Cell type and time point are not known. CDR3 residues: CASSLMGEQFF. The CDR3 DNA reads TGTGCCAGCAGCTTAATGGGTGAGCAGTTCTTC.